The 23 T cell receptor beta chains below were found in one sample sequenced in a study of graft-versus-host responses after intestinal transplantation. Their antigen targets remain unknown. The repertoire was sequenced with immunoSEQ multiplex PCR; TCRdb's copy has only in-frame clones and lacks some. Of about 89,000 clones listed, about 95% are singletons. The material was unstimulated CD4+ T cells sorted from spleen or lymph node cells, obtained before transplant. The receptor set was obtained from a human donor who was the organ donor for an intestinal transplant.

This clone was counted a single time. The rearrangement links TRBV6-5 to TRBJ2-3, with 7 bases lining up with TRBD1. This CDR3 is 15 amino acids long. J was trimmed by 0 bases and V by 4 bases; bases with no gene match: 4. Per germline, CDR1 MNHEY and CDR2 SVGAGI. The CDR3 here is CASSSGQISTDTQYF. CDR3 nucleotides: TGTGCCAGCAGTTCGGGACAGATTAGCACAGATACGCAGTATTTT.

The rearrangement uses TRBV5-1 and TRBJ2-1; 13 nucleotides line up with TRBD2. The CDR3 is made up of 19 amino acids. The germline CDR1 and CDR2 sequences are SGHRS and YFSETQ. J lost 0 bases, V lost 0 bases, and 6 bases had no gene match. CDR3 in amino acids: CASSLAGTSGVSSYNEQFF. DNA of the CDR3: TGCGCCAGCAGCTTGGCCGGGACTAGCGGGGTTAGCTCCTACAATGAGCAGTTCTTC.

V and J are TRBV5-1 and TRBJ1-2; 7 bases match TRBD1. Germline-derived CDR1 and CDR2 are SGHRS and YFSETQ. CDR3 length: 15 residues. Unmatched junction bases numbered 10, after V lost 0 bases and J lost 8 bases. The CDR3 here is CASSLVDNRGGGYTF. The CDR3 region has the DNA TGCGCCAGCAGCTTGGTTGATAACAGGGGAGGAGGCTACACCTTC. Supplemented by reference TRBV5-1 and TRBJ1-2, the full variable domain reads KAGVTQTPRYLIKTRGQQVTLSCSPISGHRSVSWYQQTPGQGLQFLFEYFSETQRNKGNFPGRFSGRQFSNSRSEMNVSTLELGDSALYLCASSLVDNRGGGYTFGSGTRLTVV.

The count of this clone is one. An end of the junction differs from the germline gene, which may be a read error. This chain links TRBV18 with TRBJ1-6, with no clear D. CDR1 KGHSH and CDR2 LQKENI come from the germline V gene. This CDR3 region has 16 residues. The chain's CDR3 is CASSPVPGSYNPPLHF. The CDR3 DNA follows: TGTGCCAGCTCACCCGTCCCCGGCAGCTATAATCCACCCCTCCACTTT.

The chain combines TRBV6-5 with TRBJ1-2; tentatively, D is TRBD1 (5 bases). Trimming removed 5 bases at V and 7 bases at J, with 17 bases between. The CDR3 extends over 14 amino acids. Germline assignment: CDR1 MNHEY and CDR2 SVGAGI. CDR3 coding DNA: TGTGCCAGCAGTCGTGGGCCCGAGGGGTTTGGCTACACCTTC. Residues: CASSRGPEGFGYTF.

This chain connects TRBV6-5 to TRBJ2-7, with D perhaps TRBD1 (6 bases). Germline V CDR1 and CDR2: MNHEY, SVGAGI. The CDR3 length is 13 residues. Trimming stripped 6 bases from V and 6 bases from J, with 15 bases between. This CDR3 reads CASRQGGTVEQYF. The CDR3 DNA is TGTGCCAGCAGACAGGGTGGAACGGTCGAGCAGTACTTC.

V and J are TRBV28 and TRBJ2-3, with 9 bases aligning to TRBD1. J lost 0 bases, V lost 6 bases, and 1 base had no gene match. The V gene's germline CDR1 is MDHEN and CDR2 SYDVKM. The CDR3 spans 14 residues. The CDR3 region is CASRDRGSTDTQYF. The CDR3 DNA sequence: TGTGCCAGCAGAGACAGGGGGAGCACAGATACGCAGTATTTT.

This chain uses TRBV7-9 with TRBJ2-7; 7 positions match TRBD1. J was trimmed by 7 bases and V by 2 bases; bases with no gene match: 8. Germline CDR1 and CDR2: SEHNR and FQNEAQ (reference sequence). CDR3 length equals 14 residues. The CDR3 loop is CASSLIPGQTEQYF. The CDR3 DNA is TGTGCCAGCAGCTTAATTCCGGGACAGACTGAGCAGTACTTC.

The rearrangement links TRBV11-3 to TRBJ2-2, with 12 bases that match TRBD1. Looked up from germline, CDR1 is SGHNT and CDR2 is YENEEA. Trimming removed 5 bases from V and 6 bases from J; junction bases left unmatched: 10. This CDR3 has 17 amino acids. CDR3 DNA sequence: TGTGCCAGCAGCCTAGGGGACAGGGGGCTTCTCCCCGGGGAGCTGTTTTTT. This encodes CASSLGDRGLLPGELFF.

This clone was counted a few times. This sequence joins TRBV28 and TRBJ1-4; maybe TRBD1 (5 bases). Germline V gene data show CDR1 as MDHEN and CDR2 as SYDVKM. The length of the CDR3 is 14 residues. The germline V and J ends were trimmed by 5 bases and 12 bases, with 19 bases remaining between them. CDR3 protein: CASSRGTGFGELFF. As DNA, the CDR3 is TGTGCCAGCAGTAGAGGGACCGGCTTTGGGGAACTGTTTTTT.

In its sample, this clone was seen once. V and J are TRBV28 and TRBJ1-3; D remains ambiguous. This CDR3 region has 14 residues. Per the germline V gene, CDR1 is MDHEN and CDR2 is SYDVKM. V dropped 3 bases and J dropped 0 bases, with 6 bases sitting between them. The CDR3 reads CASSFGDSGNTIYF. The CDR3 bases are TGTGCCAGCAGTTTCGGTGACTCTGGAAACACCATATATTTT.

This chain uses TRBV18 with TRBJ1-2, with D perhaps TRBD1 (5 bases). The CDR3 loop spans 11 amino acids. The germline V gene has CDR1 KGHSH and CDR2 LQKENI. The ends were cut back, 5 bases at V and 5 bases at J, with 6 bases in the middle. The CDR3 here is CASSAGYGYTF. The CDR3 DNA follows: TGTGCCAGCTCAGCAGGGTATGGCTACACCTTC.

The chain employs TRBV19 and TRBJ1-5; 9 bases are a match to TRBD1. CDR3 length: 14 amino acids. In germline, CDR1 is LNHDA, CDR2 SQIVND (reference sequence). V gave up 9 bases and J gave up 2 bases; unmatched junction bases: 5. CDR3 sequence (DNA): TGTGCCAGCCAGGGACAGGGCGGCAATCAGCCCCAGCATTTT. It encodes CASQGQGGNQPQHF.

The chain recombines TRBV28 with TRBJ1-1; 9 bases map to TRBD1. The length of the CDR3 is 12 residues. The V gene end was trimmed by 8 bases and the J gene end by 6 bases; junction bases not matched to a gene: 4. Germline CDR1 reads MDHEN; CDR2 reads SYDVKM. The CDR3 loop is CASGDREAEAFF. Here the CDR3 DNA reads TGTGCCAGCGGGGACAGGGAGGCTGAAGCTTTCTTT. The full variable domain, in which reference TRBV28 and TRBJ1-1 provide the parts outside the CDR3, is DVKVTQSSRYLVKRTGEKVFLECVQDMDHENMFWYRQDPGLGLRLIYFSYDVKMKEKGDIPEGYSVSREKKERFSLILESASTNQTSMYLCASGDREAEAFFGQGTRLTVV.

The V call is TRBV5-1, the J call TRBJ2-1, with 9 nucleotides matching TRBD1. V lost 2 bases and J lost 7; bases outside the gene matches: 7. The CDR3 loop spans 15 amino acids. CDR1 and CDR2 (germline): SGHRS, YFSETQ. The CDR3 loop reads CASSLWDRVGNEQFF. The CDR3, as DNA: TGCGCCAGCAGCTTATGGGACAGGGTGGGAAATGAGCAGTTCTTC.

The V call is TRBV2, the J call TRBJ2-5; D ambiguous. The CDR3 loop spans 12 amino acids. Per germline, CDR1 SNHLY and CDR2 FYNNEI. V dropped 7 bases and J dropped 7 bases, with 13 bases sitting between them. Here the CDR3 DNA reads TGTGCCAGCAACGACGGACGTGGGACCCAGTACTTC. Translation gives CASNDGRGTQYF.

The chain has TRBV5-4 and TRBJ2-7, with TRBD2 matching 11 bases. Germline assignment: CDR1 SGHNT and CDR2 YYREEE (reference sequence). V was pared by 4 bases and J by 3 bases, with 6 bases of the junction left unmatched. This CDR3 has 15 amino acids. The CDR3 nucleotides read TGTGCCAGCAGCCTGGGGACTAGCGGAGACTACGAGCAGTACTTC. Translating it yields CASSLGTSGDYEQYF.

This chain connects TRBV2 to TRBJ1-6, with D unclear. Between the trimmed V and J ends, which lost 4 bases and 5 bases, there was a span of 21 bases. Germline V gene lookup returns CDR1 SNHLY and CDR2 FYNNEI. This CDR3 contains 18 residues. CDR3: CASSGSSAGVYNNSPLHF. The CDR3 nucleotides are TGTGCCAGCAGTGGTTCGTCGGCAGGAGTCTATAATAATTCACCCCTCCACTTT.

The chain recombines TRBV7-3 with TRBJ1-6, with no clear D. The CDR3 has 16 residues. Trimming stripped 6 bases from V and 1 base from J, with 13 bases between. Germline lookup yields CDR1 SGHTA and CDR2 FQGTGA. The CDR3 loop is CASRADAGSYNSPLHF. CDR3 in DNA: TGTGCCAGCAGGGCGGATGCCGGGTCCTATAATTCACCCCTCCACTTT.

The chain is built from TRBV7-3 and TRBJ2-7; 8 bases map to TRBD1. CDR1 SGHTA and CDR2 FQGTGA come from the germline V gene. V gave up 2 bases and J gave up 7 bases; unmatched junction bases: 10. This CDR3 has 15 amino acids. In DNA form, the CDR3 reads TGTGCCAGCAGCTTAGCGGCGGACAGGGCGAGTGAGCAGTACTTC. This gives the protein CASSLAADRASEQYF. The variable domain in full, completed from reference TRBV7-3 and TRBJ2-7, reads GAGVSQTPSNKVTEKGKYVELRCDPISGHTALYWYRQSLGQGPEFLIYFQGTGAADDSGLPNDRFFAVRPEGSVSTLKIQRTERGDSAVYLCASSLAADRASEQYFGPGTRLTVT.

This clone was found once. V is TRBV10-1 and J is TRBJ1-1; TRBD1 is a possible D gene (6 bases). The CDR3 covers 12 residues. CDR1 and CDR2 (germline): WNHNN, SYGVQD (reference sequence). V was pared by 3 bases and J by 10 bases, with 12 bases between. As DNA, the CDR3 is TGCGCCAGCAGTGATCCTGAGGGGGGAGCTTTCTTT. Translated, it gives CASSDPEGGAFF.

The rearrangement joins TRBV6-1 to TRBJ1-1; a possible D gene is TRBD1 (6 bases). V lost 5 bases and J 0 bases, leaving 13 bases between the germline ends. There are 15 residues in the CDR3. Germline V gene sequence: CDR1 MNHNS, CDR2 SASEGT. The CDR3 is CASSFRGDMNTEAFF. The CDR3, as DNA: TGTGCCAGCAGTTTCAGGGGAGACATGAACACTGAAGCTTTCTTT.

The CDR3 spells CASSGAYEQYF. CDR3 coding DNA: TGCGCCAGCTCTGGAGCCTACGAGCAGTACTTC. The chain couples TRBV5-1 to TRBJ2-7; the D is unclear. The CDR3 runs 11 residues. Looked up from germline, CDR1 is SGHRS and CDR2 is YFSETQ. V was shortened by 7 bases and J by 2 bases, with 7 bases between the two germline ends.